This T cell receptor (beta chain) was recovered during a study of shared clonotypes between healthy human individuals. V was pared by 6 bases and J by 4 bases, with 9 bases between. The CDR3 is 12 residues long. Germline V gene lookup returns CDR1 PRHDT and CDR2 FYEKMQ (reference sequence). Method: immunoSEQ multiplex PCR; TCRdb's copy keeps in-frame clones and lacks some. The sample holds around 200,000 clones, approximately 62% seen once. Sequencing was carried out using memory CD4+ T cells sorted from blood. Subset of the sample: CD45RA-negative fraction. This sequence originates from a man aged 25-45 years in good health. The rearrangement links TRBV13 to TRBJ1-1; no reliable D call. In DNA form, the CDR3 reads TGTGCCAGCAGTAGTCTGAGCACTGAAGCTTTCTTT. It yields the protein CASSSLSTEAFF.